The rows below give T cell receptor beta chains drawn from one sample of a study of T cell repertoires in cytomegalovirus infection. TCRdb re-called the reads with MiXCR, one entry per CDR3 protein. The data contain 200,000 to 300,000 distinct CDR3 sequences, roughly 13% of them singletons. Sequenced material: PBMCs. The receptor source for this set is a human donor in good health (CMV status not recorded). Some clones in this sample may be carry-over from other donors' samples. Both conserved end residues are part of each CDR3. Fields, in order: J gene, clone size, D gene, V gene, CDR3 protein. D genes are given only for firm matches. A row's size may be missing; if present it is once, few, many or a size class.

J gene: TRBJ2-1; clone size: .; D gene: .; V gene: TRBV9; CDR3 protein: CASSETLSGGPNEQFF
J gene: TRBJ2-5; clone size: many; D gene: .; V gene: TRBV7-6; CDR3 protein: CASSLGQAVETQYF
J gene: TRBJ2-2; clone size: few; D gene: TRBD1; V gene: TRBV29-1; CDR3 protein: CSVRMDRDTGELFF
J gene: TRBJ1-1; clone size: many; D gene: .; V gene: TRBV25-1; CDR3 protein: CASSERGRWGTEAFF
J gene: TRBJ2-7; clone size: many; D gene: .; V gene: TRBV12-3/TRBV12-4; CDR3 protein: CASSFRAYEQYF
J gene: TRBJ1-2; clone size: .; D gene: TRBD1; V gene: TRBV7-2; CDR3 protein: CASSPRQGAFGYTF
J gene: TRBJ1-5; clone size: .; D gene: .; V gene: TRBV20-1; CDR3 protein: CSASGSQQNQPQHF
J gene: TRBJ1-3; clone size: many; D gene: .; V gene: TRBV12-3/TRBV12-4; CDR3 protein: CASSPGGGSSGNTIYF
J gene: TRBJ2-1; clone size: many; D gene: TRBD2; V gene: TRBV7-2; CDR3 protein: CASSLRGGENEQFF
J gene: TRBJ2-2; clone size: few; D gene: .; V gene: TRBV29-1; CDR3 protein: CSASTRGTGELFF
J gene: TRBJ1-6; clone size: many; D gene: .; V gene: TRBV19; CDR3 protein: CASSPGQKNSPLHF
J gene: TRBJ2-3; clone size: .; D gene: .; V gene: TRBV4-3; CDR3 protein: CASSQEGARGTDTQYF
J gene: TRBJ2-3; clone size: many; D gene: .; V gene: TRBV6-5; CDR3 protein: CASSYSALRERTDTQYF
J gene: TRBJ1-2; clone size: many; D gene: .; V gene: TRBV28; CDR3 protein: CASRLSGFTLNLPSPYGYTF
J gene: TRBJ2-3; clone size: .; D gene: TRBD2; V gene: TRBV20-1; CDR3 protein: CSARGGSRTDTQYF
J gene: TRBJ2-6; clone size: few; D gene: TRBD1; V gene: TRBV5-4; CDR3 protein: CASSPRHRGLPGSGANVLTF
J gene: TRBJ2-7; clone size: few; D gene: .; V gene: TRBV7-6; CDR3 protein: CASNDNPGQTYEQYF
J gene: TRBJ2-7; clone size: .; D gene: TRBD1; V gene: TRBV2; CDR3 protein: CASSEDLFRDRRSSYEQYF
J gene: TRBJ2-1; clone size: .; D gene: TRBD2; V gene: TRBV5-1; CDR3 protein: CASSWGTLLAGGYEQFF
J gene: TRBJ2-3; clone size: .; D gene: .; V gene: TRBV7-9; CDR3 protein: CASSSSGSRTDTQYF
J gene: TRBJ2-5; clone size: many; D gene: .; V gene: TRBV7-2; CDR3 protein: CASTLRTGVETQYF
J gene: TRBJ1-1; clone size: many; D gene: .; V gene: TRBV7-9; CDR3 protein: CASSFLNTEAFF
J gene: TRBJ1-2; clone size: many; D gene: .; V gene: TRBV5-1; CDR3 protein: CASSARTFNYGYTF
J gene: TRBJ2-2; clone size: many; D gene: .; V gene: TRBV11-2; CDR3 protein: CASQGGENTGELFF
J gene: TRBJ2-7; clone size: many; D gene: TRBD2; V gene: TRBV6-5; CDR3 protein: CASSYLGPTSGRAYEQYF
J gene: TRBJ1-1; clone size: few; D gene: .; V gene: TRBV20-1; CDR3 protein: CSARHGGRTEAFF
J gene: TRBJ2-3; clone size: many; D gene: .; V gene: TRBV6-6; CDR3 protein: CASSWTAQGRTDTQYF
J gene: TRBJ2-2; clone size: few; D gene: TRBD2; V gene: TRBV12-3/TRBV12-4; CDR3 protein: CASTRLGRAGELFF
J gene: TRBJ2-7; clone size: many; D gene: TRBD1; V gene: TRBV7-2; CDR3 protein: CASSNRGQSEQYF
J gene: TRBJ2-7; clone size: few; D gene: .; V gene: TRBV6-5; CDR3 protein: CASRWGDTSYEQYF
J gene: TRBJ1-4; clone size: many; D gene: TRBD1; V gene: TRBV7-9; CDR3 protein: CATGQGATNEKLFF
J gene: TRBJ1-4; clone size: few; D gene: .; V gene: TRBV28; CDR3 protein: CASSPPGGYTNEKLFF
J gene: TRBJ2-3; clone size: .; D gene: .; V gene: TRBV2; CDR3 protein: CASSVRGPTDTQYF
J gene: TRBJ2-3; clone size: few; D gene: .; V gene: TRBV29-1; CDR3 protein: CSAKYRNTDTQYF
J gene: TRBJ1-2; clone size: many; D gene: TRBD1; V gene: TRBV4-1; CDR3 protein: CASSQVGGQGTYTF
J gene: TRBJ2-3; clone size: few; D gene: .; V gene: TRBV23-1; CDR3 protein: CASSRRTRGRDTQYF
J gene: TRBJ1-5; clone size: .; D gene: TRBD1; V gene: TRBV12-3/TRBV12-4; CDR3 protein: CASRVTGVGIGNQPQHF
J gene: TRBJ2-7; clone size: many; D gene: .; V gene: TRBV20-1; CDR3 protein: CSAPETGARSYEQYF
J gene: TRBJ2-5; clone size: .; D gene: TRBD1; V gene: TRBV7-9; CDR3 protein: CANSSTGEVTF
J gene: TRBJ1-1; clone size: .; D gene: .; V gene: TRBV29-1; CDR3 protein: CSVVRTMNTEAFF
J gene: TRBJ2-1; clone size: few; D gene: .; V gene: TRBV7-9; CDR3 protein: CASSLGNGKSSYNEQFF
J gene: TRBJ1-4; clone size: .; D gene: .; V gene: TRBV4-2; CDR3 protein: CATRRGTDEKLFF
J gene: TRBJ1-1; clone size: few; D gene: TRBD1; V gene: TRBV4-2; CDR3 protein: CASSHWTGAVDTEAFF
J gene: TRBJ1-2; clone size: .; D gene: TRBD1; V gene: TRBV6-6; CDR3 protein: CASSYGDRIDYGYTF
J gene: TRBJ2-1; clone size: many; D gene: TRBD1; V gene: TRBV13; CDR3 protein: CASSLEGGTGGDNEQFF
J gene: TRBJ1-4; clone size: few; D gene: TRBD1; V gene: TRBV29-1; CDR3 protein: CSVEVQGVGEKLFF
J gene: TRBJ1-4; clone size: .; D gene: TRBD1; V gene: TRBV20-1; CDR3 protein: CSARETGEDVEKLFF
J gene: TRBJ2-7; clone size: many; D gene: .; V gene: TRBV7-8; CDR3 protein: CASSLIAGSYEQYF